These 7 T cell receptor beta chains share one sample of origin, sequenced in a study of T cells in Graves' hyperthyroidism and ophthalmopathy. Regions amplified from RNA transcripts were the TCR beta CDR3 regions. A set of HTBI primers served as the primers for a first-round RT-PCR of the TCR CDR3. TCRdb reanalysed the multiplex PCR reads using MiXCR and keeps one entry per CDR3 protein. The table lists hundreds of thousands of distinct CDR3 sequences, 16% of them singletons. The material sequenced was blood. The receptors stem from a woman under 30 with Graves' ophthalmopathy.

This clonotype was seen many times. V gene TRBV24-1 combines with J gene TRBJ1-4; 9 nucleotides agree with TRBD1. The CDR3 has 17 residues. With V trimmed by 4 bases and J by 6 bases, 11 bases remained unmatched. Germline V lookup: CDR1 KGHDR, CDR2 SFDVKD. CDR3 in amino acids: CATSERPGQGGDEKLFF. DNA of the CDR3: TGTGCCACCAGTGAGCGGCCGGGACAGGGAGGAGATGAAAAACTGTTTTTT.

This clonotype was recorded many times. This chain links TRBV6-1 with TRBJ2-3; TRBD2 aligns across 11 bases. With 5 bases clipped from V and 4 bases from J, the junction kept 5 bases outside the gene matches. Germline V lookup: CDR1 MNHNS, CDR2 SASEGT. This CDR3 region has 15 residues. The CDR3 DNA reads TGTGCCAGCAGTACTAGCGGGAGAGGAGCAGATACGCAGTATTTT. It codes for CASSTSGRGADTQYF.

CDR3 amino acids: CASTSPNSYNEQFF. The CDR3 DNA sequence: TGTGCCAGCACATCTCCTAACTCCTACAATGAGCAGTTCTTC. The chain joins TRBV7-9 to TRBJ2-1; D uncertain. V lost 7 bases to trimming and J lost 0 bases, with 10 bases between them. This CDR3 contains 14 residues. Per the germline V gene, CDR1 is SEHNR and CDR2 is FQNEAQ (reference sequence).

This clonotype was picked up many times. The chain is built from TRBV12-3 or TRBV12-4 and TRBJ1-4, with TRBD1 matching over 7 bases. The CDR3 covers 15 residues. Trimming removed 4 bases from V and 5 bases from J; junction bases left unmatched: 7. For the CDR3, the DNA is TGTGCCAGCAGTTCTACAGGGGCCACCAATGAAAAACTGTTTTTT. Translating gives CASSSTGATNEKLFF.

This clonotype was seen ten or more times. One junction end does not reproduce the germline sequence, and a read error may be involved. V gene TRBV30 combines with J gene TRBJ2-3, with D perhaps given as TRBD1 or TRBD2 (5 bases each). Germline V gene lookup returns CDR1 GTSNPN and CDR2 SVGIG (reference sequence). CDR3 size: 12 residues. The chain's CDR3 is CAWGVGGDTQYF. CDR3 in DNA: TGTGCCTGGGGTGTTGGGGGAGATACGCAGTATTTT. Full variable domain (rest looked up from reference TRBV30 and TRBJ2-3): SQTIHQWPATLVQPVGSPLSLECTVEGTSNPNLYWYRQAAGRGLQLLFYSVGIGQISSEVPQNLSASRPQDRQFILSSKKLLLSDSGFYLCAWGVGGDTQYFGPGTRLTVL.

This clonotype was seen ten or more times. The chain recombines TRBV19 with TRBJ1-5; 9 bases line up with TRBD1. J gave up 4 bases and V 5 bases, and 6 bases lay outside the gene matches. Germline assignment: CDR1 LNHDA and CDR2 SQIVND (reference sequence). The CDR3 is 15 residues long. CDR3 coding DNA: TGTGCCAGTAGTGGGGGACAGGGAAGGAATCAGCCCCAGCATTTT. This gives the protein CASSGGQGRNQPQHF. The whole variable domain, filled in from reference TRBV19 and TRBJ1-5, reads DGGITQSPKYLFRKEGQNVTLSCEQNLNHDAMYWYRQDPGQGLRLIYYSQIVNDFQKGDIAEGYSVSREKKESFPLTVTSAQKNPTAFYLCASSGGQGRNQPQHFGDGTRLSIL.

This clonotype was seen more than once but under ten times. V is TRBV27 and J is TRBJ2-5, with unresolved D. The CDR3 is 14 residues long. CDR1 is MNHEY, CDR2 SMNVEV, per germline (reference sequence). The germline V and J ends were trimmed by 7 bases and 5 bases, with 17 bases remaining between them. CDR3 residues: CASNSLSVFETQYF. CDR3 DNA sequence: TGTGCCAGCAATTCCCTAAGCGTTTTCGAGACCCAGTACTTC.